The next 17 T cell receptor beta chains were all read from a single sample in a study of T-cell reconstitution after alpha-beta-depleted transplantation in children. Preparation of the TCRbeta library was carried out with unique molecular identifiers. One entry per CDR3 protein, called by TCRdb with MiXCR from the PCR reads. The profile shows over 150,000 distinct CDR3 sequences, roughly 14% of them singletons. The specimen was PBMCs from the stem cell graft donor, collected from the stem cell graft. The receptor set was obtained from a human donor who donated a stem cell graft to a child with acute lymphoblastic leukemia.

The rearrangement joins TRBV7-9 to TRBJ2-7, with 10 bases lining up with TRBD2. Germline V lookup: CDR1 SEHNR, CDR2 FQNEAQ (reference sequence). J lost 5 bases, V lost 1 base, and 8 bases had no gene match. The CDR3 runs 16 residues. The CDR3 region is CASSLVGPGTSDEQYF. The CDR3 region has the DNA TGTGCCAGCAGCTTAGTGGGGCCCGGGACTAGCGACGAGCAGTACTTC.

This clonotype was counted at least ten times. This chain connects TRBV5-1 to TRBJ2-7; D is tentatively TRBD1 or TRBD2 (5 bases each). The germline gives CDR1 SGHRS, CDR2 YFSETQ. The CDR3 spans 14 residues. Deletions cut 4 bases from V and 3 bases from J, with 14 bases between. The CDR3 DNA is TGCGCCAGCAGCACGCCGGGACGAGGCTACGAGCAGTACTTC. This translates into CASSTPGRGYEQYF. Combining the CDR3 with reference TRBV5-1 and TRBJ2-7 gives the whole variable domain KAGVTQTPRYLIKTRGQQVTLSCSPISGHRSVSWYQQTPGQGLQFLFEYFSETQRNKGNFPGRFSGRQFSNSRSEMNVSTLELGDSALYLCASSTPGRGYEQYFGPGTRLTVT.

A remark on this clonotype: This sequence may be a read error, since a much larger clone differs from it by one base. The chain combines TRBV7-8 with TRBJ2-2; D gene unclear. This CDR3 comprises 15 residues. Germline V gene sequence: CDR1 SGHVS, CDR2 FQNEAQ. The CDR3 is CASSQLRVNTWELFF. As DNA, the CDR3 is TGTGCCAGCAGCCAGCTACGGGTGAACACCTGGGAGCTGTTTTTT. The full variable domain, completed using reference TRBV7-8 and TRBJ2-2, is GAGVSQSPRYKVAKRGQDVALRCDPISGHVSLFWYQQALGQGPEFLTYFQNEAQLDKSGLPSDRFFAERPEGSVSTLKIQRTQQEDSAVYLCASSQLRVNTWELFFGEGSRLTVL.

This clonotype came up many times. V and J are TRBV10-3 and TRBJ2-2; 8 bases align to TRBD1. The germline V gene has CDR1 ENHRY and CDR2 SYGVKD. The CDR3 is made up of 13 amino acids. Trimming removed 11 bases from V and 3 bases from J; junction bases left unmatched: 5. The CDR3 here is CAVMTGDTGELFF. The CDR3 DNA follows: TGTGCCGTAATGACAGGGGACACCGGGGAGCTGTTTTTT.

This chain links TRBV5-1 with TRBJ2-1; 7 positions match TRBD1. Per germline, CDR1 SGHRS and CDR2 YFSETQ. The CDR3 contains 14 residues. J gave up 6 bases and V 1 base, and 4 bases lay outside the gene matches. For the CDR3, the DNA is TGCGCCAGCAGCTTGACCAGGACAGGCAATGAGCAGTTCTTC. Protein: CASSLTRTGNEQFF.

Ten or more counts support this clonotype. CDR3 nucleotides: TGTGCCAGCAGCCAAGGAGCGGGAGATCAGTTCTTC. Amino acid sequence: CASSQGAGDQFF. J is TRBJ2-1 and V is TRBV11-1; 8 nucleotides match TRBD2. The CDR3 has 12 amino acids. V lost 5 bases, J lost 13 bases, and 7 bases stayed unmatched. Looked up from germline, CDR1 is SGHAT and CDR2 is FQDESV (reference sequence).

A remark on this clonotype: With a much larger clone just one base away, this may be a read error. The V and J genes are TRBV11-2 and TRBJ1-1; D perhaps matches TRBD1 (5 bases). The CDR3 has 13 residues. CDR1 is SGHAT, CDR2 FQNNGV, per germline. CDR3 nucleotide sequence: TGTGCCAGCAGCTTTCAGGGATCGACTGGAGCTTTCTTT. It yields the protein CASSFQGSTGAFF.

Note on this clonotype: With a much larger clone just one base away, this may be a read error. The J gene is TRBJ2-1, the V gene TRBV12-3 or TRBV12-4; 11 bases agree with TRBD2. The CDR3 is 15 residues long. CDR3 protein: CASSLTSGSLNDQFF. The CDR3 DNA follows: TGTGCCAGCAGTTTAACTAGCGGGAGTCTCAATGACCAGTTCTTC.

The J gene is TRBJ2-5, the V gene TRBV6-5; 11 bases are a match to TRBD2. The CDR3 sequence is 14 residues long. Germline values: CDR1 MNHEY, CDR2 SVGAGI. The V segment lost 2 bases and the J segment 4 bases; nucleotides outside the gene matches: 0. CDR3 sequence reads: CASSYLAGGETQYF. CDR3 nucleotides: TGTGCCAGCAGTTACCTAGCGGGAGGAGAGACCCAGTACTTC.

On this clonotype: A much larger clone differs from this one at a single base, so this may be a read error. The chain links TRBV7-2 to TRBJ2-1; 11 bases are shared with TRBD1. The germline V gene encodes CDR1 SGHTA and CDR2 FQGNSA. CDR3 length equals 14 residues. In DNA, the CDR3 is TGTGCCAGCAGCTTGGGGACAGGGGGGAATGAGCACTTCTTC. It is translated as CASSLGTGGNEHFF.

V is TRBV29-1 and J is TRBJ2-1, with 12 bases aligning to TRBD2. CDR3 length: 16 amino acids. The trim removed 5 bases at V and 10 bases at J, leaving 15 bases unmatched. Per the germline V gene, CDR1 is SQVTM and CDR2 is ANQGSEA. CDR3 in DNA: TGCAGCGTTCTTCGGGCTAGCGGGAGGGGCGGGGGAGAGCAGTTCTTC. Protein sequence: CSVLRASGRGGGEQFF.

This clonotype was seen ten or more times. The chain couples TRBV7-9 to TRBJ2-7; D unresolved. Germline loops: CDR1 SEHNR, CDR2 FQNEAQ (reference sequence). The CDR3 consists of 14 residues. Trimming took 1 base from V and 0 from J, leaving 7 bases between them. The CDR3 nucleotides read TGTGCCAGCAGCTTAGGCCAGGCCTCCTACGAGCAGTACTTC. Translating gives CASSLGQASYEQYF.

This clonotype has a count of ten or more. The V gene is TRBV5-1, the J gene TRBJ2-7, with 9 nucleotides matching TRBD2. This CDR3 has 14 residues. V dropped 4 bases and J dropped 5; count of bases not matched to a gene: 7. CDR1 SGHRS and CDR2 YFSETQ come from the germline V gene. Written as DNA, the CDR3 is TGCGCCAGCAGCGGATTGGTAGCGGGAGACGAGCAGTACTTC. As protein: CASSGLVAGDEQYF.

The rearrangement links TRBV4-1 to TRBJ2-2; D is undetermined. The CDR3 loop spans 14 amino acids. V lost 1 base and J lost 4, with 7 bases in between. Looked up from germline, CDR1 is MGHRA and CDR2 is YSYEKL. In DNA, the CDR3 is TGCGCCAGCAGCCAAGGTGCTAGCACCGGGGAGCTGTTTTTT. This gives the protein CASSQGASTGELFF.

This clonotype was counted ten times or more. The rearrangement joins TRBV5-1 to TRBJ2-7; 7 bases are shared with TRBD1. V dropped 0 bases and J dropped 5; count of bases not matched to a gene: 5. The CDR3 is 14 amino acids. Per the germline V gene, CDR1 is SGHRS and CDR2 is YFSETQ. DNA for the CDR3: TGCGCCAGCAGCTTGGTGACAGGGTGGAACGAGCAGTACTTC. Translation: CASSLVTGWNEQYF. Variable domain in full (rest from reference TRBV5-1 and TRBJ2-7): KAGVTQTPRYLIKTRGQQVTLSCSPISGHRSVSWYQQTPGQGLQFLFEYFSETQRNKGNFPGRFSGRQFSNSRSEMNVSTLELGDSALYLCASSLVTGWNEQYFGPGTRLTVT.

CDR3 in DNA: TGTGCCAGTAGTTCGGGGACTAGCGGACTCACACAGGCAGAGACCCAGTACTTC. It is translated as CASSSGTSGLTQAETQYF. The chain carries TRBV19 and TRBJ2-5; 11 bases are a match to TRBD2. Per germline, CDR1 LNHDA and CDR2 SQIVND (reference sequence). Unmatched junction bases numbered 15, after V lost 5 bases and J lost 4 bases. This CDR3 spans 18 amino acids.

V and J are TRBV7-9 and TRBJ2-2, with D maybe TRBD1 (6 bases). Trimming stripped 8 bases from V and 4 bases from J, with 11 bases between. This CDR3 is built from 13 residues. Germline CDR1 is SEHNR and CDR2 is FQNEAQ (reference sequence). The chain's CDR3 is CASVRGSTGELFF. CDR3 bases: TGTGCCAGCGTAAGGGGGAGCACCGGGGAGCTGTTTTTT.